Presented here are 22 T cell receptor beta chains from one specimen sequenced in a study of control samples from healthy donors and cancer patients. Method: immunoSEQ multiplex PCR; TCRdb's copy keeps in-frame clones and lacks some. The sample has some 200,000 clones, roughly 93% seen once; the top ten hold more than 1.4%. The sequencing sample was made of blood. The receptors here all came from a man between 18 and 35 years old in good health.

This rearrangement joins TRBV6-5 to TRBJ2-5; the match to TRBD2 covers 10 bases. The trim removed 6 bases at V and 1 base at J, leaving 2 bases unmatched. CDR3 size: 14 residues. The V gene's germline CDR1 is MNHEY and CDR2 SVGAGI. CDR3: CASRSGGAQETQYF. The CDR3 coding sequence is TGTGCCAGCAGGAGCGGGGGGGCCCAAGAGACCCAGTACTTC.

CDR3 DNA sequence: TGTGCCAGCAGCCTTCCCGGAGGAGGAGCGGGAAATGAGCAGTTCTTC. Its translation: CASSLPGGGAGNEQFF. This sequence joins TRBV7-9 and TRBJ2-1, with 7 bases lining up with TRBD2. CDR1 and CDR2 (germline): SEHNR, FQNEAQ (reference sequence). After removal of 5 bases from V and 7 bases from J, the junction contained 14 bases not matched to a gene. The CDR3 contains 16 residues.

CDR3 residues: CAGYTGELFF. The CDR3 bases are TGTGCCGGGTACACCGGGGAGCTGTTTTTT. The chain couples TRBV30 to TRBJ2-2; D gene unclear. V lost 8 bases and J lost 3, with 4 bases in between. Germline CDR1 and CDR2: GTSNPN and SVGIG (reference sequence). This CDR3 region has 10 residues.

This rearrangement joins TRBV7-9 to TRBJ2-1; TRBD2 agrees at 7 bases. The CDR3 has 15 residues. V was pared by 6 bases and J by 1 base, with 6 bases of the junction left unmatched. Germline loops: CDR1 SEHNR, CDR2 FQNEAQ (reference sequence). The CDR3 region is CASRRGVGSYNEQFF. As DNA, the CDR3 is TGTGCCAGCAGACGGGGGGTTGGGTCCTACAATGAGCAGTTCTTC.

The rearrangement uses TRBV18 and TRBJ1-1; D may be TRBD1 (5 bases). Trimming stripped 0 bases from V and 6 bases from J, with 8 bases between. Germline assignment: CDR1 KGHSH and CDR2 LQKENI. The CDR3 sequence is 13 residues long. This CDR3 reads CASSPPETAEAFF. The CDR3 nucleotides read TGTGCCAGCTCACCACCGGAGACAGCTGAAGCTTTCTTT.

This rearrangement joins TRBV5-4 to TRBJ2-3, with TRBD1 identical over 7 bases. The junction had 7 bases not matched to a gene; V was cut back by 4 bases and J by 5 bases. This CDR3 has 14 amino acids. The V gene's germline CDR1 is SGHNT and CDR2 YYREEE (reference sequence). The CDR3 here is CASSTTGILDTQYF. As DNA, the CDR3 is TGTGCCAGCAGCACGACAGGGATCCTAGATACGCAGTATTTT. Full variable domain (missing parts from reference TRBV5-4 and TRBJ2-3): ETGVTQSPTHLIKTRGQQVTLRCSSQSGHNTVSWYQQALGQGPQFIFQYYREEENGRGNFPPRFSGLQFPNYSSELNVNALELDDSALYLCASSTTGILDTQYFGPGTRLTVL.

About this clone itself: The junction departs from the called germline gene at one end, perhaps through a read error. CDR3 bases: TGTGCCACCGGTGACTCAAGGACCGGGGAGAGGCAGTTCTTC. It is translated as CATGDSRTGERQFF. The gene calls are TRBV24-1 and TRBJ2-1; perhaps TRBD2 as D (5 bases). Germline V gene lookup returns CDR1 KGHDR and CDR2 SFDVKD. The length of the CDR3 is 14 residues.

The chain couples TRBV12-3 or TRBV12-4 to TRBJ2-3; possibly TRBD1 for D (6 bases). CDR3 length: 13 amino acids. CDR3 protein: CAWGLARSDTQYF. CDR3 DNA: TGTGCTTGGGGGCTGGCTAGGTCAGATACGCAGTATTTT.

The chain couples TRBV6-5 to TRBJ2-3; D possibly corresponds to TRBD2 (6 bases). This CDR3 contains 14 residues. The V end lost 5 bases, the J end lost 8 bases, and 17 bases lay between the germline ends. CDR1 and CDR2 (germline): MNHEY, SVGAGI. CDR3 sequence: CASSPTSYVGTQYF. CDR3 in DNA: TGTGCCAGCAGTCCTACTAGCTATGTTGGTACGCAGTATTTT.

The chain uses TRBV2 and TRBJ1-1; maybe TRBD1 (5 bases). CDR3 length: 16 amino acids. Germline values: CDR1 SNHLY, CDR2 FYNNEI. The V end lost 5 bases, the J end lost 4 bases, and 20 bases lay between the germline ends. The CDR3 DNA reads TGTGCCAGCAGTAATGCCGGTGGAAGGGGAGGCACTGAAGCTTTCTTT. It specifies CASSNAGGRGGTEAFF.

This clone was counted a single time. CDR3 sequence reads: CASGSALNRQETQYF. DNA of the CDR3: TGTGCTAGTGGTTCCGCCCTAAACCGACAAGAGACCCAGTACTTC. The rearrangement uses TRBV12-5 and TRBJ2-5; D gene ambiguous. Germline CDR1 reads LGHNT; CDR2 reads FRNRAP. V lost 4 bases to trimming and J lost 2 bases, with 14 bases between them. CDR3 length: 15 residues.

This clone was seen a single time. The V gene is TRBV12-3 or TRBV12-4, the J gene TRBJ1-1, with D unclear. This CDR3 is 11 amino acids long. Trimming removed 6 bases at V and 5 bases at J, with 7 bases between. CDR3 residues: CASRYETEAFF. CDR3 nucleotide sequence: TGTGCCAGCAGGTACGAAACTGAAGCTTTCTTT.

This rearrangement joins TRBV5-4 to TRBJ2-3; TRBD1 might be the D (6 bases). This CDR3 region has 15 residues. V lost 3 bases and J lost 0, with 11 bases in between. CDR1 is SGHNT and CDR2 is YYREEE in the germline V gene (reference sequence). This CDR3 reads CASSSQGQSTDTQYF. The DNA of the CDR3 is TGTGCCAGCAGCTCCCAAGGACAGAGCACAGATACGCAGTATTTT. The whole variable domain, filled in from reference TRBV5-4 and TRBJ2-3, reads ETGVTQSPTHLIKTRGQQVTLRCSSQSGHNTVSWYQQALGQGPQFIFQYYREEENGRGNFPPRFSGLQFPNYSSELNVNALELDDSALYLCASSSQGQSTDTQYFGPGTRLTVL.

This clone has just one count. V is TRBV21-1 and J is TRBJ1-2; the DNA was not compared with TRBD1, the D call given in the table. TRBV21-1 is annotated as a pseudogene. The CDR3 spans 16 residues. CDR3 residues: CASSNLKVDRGYGYTF. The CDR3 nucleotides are TGTGCCAGCAGCAATTTAAAAGTTGACAGGGGCTATGGCTACACCTTC.

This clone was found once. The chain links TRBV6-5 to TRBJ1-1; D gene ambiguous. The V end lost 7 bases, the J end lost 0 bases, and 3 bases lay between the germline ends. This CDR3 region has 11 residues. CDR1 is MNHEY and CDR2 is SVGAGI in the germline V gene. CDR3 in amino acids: CASNLNTEAFF. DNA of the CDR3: TGTGCCAGCAACCTGAACACTGAAGCTTTCTTT.

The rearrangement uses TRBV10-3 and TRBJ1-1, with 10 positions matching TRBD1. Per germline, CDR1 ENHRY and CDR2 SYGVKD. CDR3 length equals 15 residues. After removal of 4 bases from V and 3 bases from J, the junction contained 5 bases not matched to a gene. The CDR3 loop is CAISGSGTGDTEAFF. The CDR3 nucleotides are TGTGCCATCAGTGGAAGCGGGACAGGGGACACTGAAGCTTTCTTT.

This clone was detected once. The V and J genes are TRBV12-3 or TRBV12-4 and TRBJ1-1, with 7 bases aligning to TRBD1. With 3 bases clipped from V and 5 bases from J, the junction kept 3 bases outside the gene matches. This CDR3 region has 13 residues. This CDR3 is CASSFTGQTEAFF. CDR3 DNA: TGTGCCAGCAGTTTCACGGGACAGACTGAAGCTTTCTTT.

The CDR3 DNA follows: TGCAGCGCCAGGGACAGGGATGACTACGAGCAGTACTTC. It is translated as CSARDRDDYEQYF. The chain has TRBV29-1 and TRBJ2-7; the match to TRBD1 covers 9 bases. The CDR3 sequence is 13 residues long. V lost 7 bases to trimming and J lost 3 bases; unmatched junction nucleotides: 7. The germline V gene has CDR1 SQVTM and CDR2 ANQGSEA.

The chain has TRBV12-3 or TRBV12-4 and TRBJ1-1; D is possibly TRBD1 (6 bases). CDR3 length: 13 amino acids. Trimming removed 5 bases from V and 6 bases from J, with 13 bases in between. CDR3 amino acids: CASSRTGSAEAFF. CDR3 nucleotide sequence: TGTGCCAGCAGTCGTACAGGGTCGGCTGAAGCTTTCTTT.

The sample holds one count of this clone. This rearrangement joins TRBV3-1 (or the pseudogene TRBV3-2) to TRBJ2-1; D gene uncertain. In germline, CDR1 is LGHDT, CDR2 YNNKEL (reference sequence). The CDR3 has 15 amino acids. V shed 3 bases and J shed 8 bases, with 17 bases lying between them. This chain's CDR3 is CASSHRVTKDYEQFF. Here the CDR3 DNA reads TGTGCCAGCAGCCACCGGGTCACTAAAGATTATGAGCAGTTCTTC.

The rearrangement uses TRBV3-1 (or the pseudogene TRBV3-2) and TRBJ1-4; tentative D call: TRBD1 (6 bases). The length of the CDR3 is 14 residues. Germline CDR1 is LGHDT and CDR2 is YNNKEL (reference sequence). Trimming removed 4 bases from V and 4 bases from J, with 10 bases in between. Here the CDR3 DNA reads TGTGCCAGCAGCCTGGACAGCCTTAATGAAAAACTGTTTTTT. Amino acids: CASSLDSLNEKLFF.

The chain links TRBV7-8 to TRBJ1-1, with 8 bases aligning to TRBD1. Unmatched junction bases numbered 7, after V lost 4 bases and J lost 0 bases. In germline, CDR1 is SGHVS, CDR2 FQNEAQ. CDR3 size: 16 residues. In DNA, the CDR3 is TGTGCCAGCAGCTCGCTCGGACAGGGATTGAACACTGAAGCTTTCTTT. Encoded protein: CASSSLGQGLNTEAFF. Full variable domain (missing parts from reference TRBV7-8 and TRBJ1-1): GAGVSQSPRYKVAKRGQDVALRCDPISGHVSLFWYQQALGQGPEFLTYFQNEAQLDKSGLPSDRFFAERPEGSVSTLKIQRTQQEDSAVYLCASSSLGQGLNTEAFFGQGTRLTVV.